The 8 T cell receptor beta chains below all came from one sample that was sequenced in a study of blood T cells in healthy people across ages. Through a sample-barcoded 5' primer and a J-beta primer mix, a second PCR was run for 7 to 11 cycles. TCRdb passed the 5' RACE reads through MiXCR, listing each CDR3 protein once. The table records approximately 1.5 million distinct CDR3 sequences, approximately 39% of them present only once. Sequencing was done on a sample of blood. Receptors were obtained from a woman between 18 and 29 years old in good health.

This clonotype has a handful of counts. The chain is built from TRBV29-1 and TRBJ2-3; D is perhaps TRBD1 (6 bases). There are 14 residues in the CDR3. V lost 6 bases and J lost 3, with 16 bases in between. Germline V gene sequence: CDR1 SQVTM, CDR2 ANQGSEA. The CDR3 here is CSVSGDRGTDTQYF. For the CDR3, the DNA is TGCAGCGTATCCGGTGATAGGGGGACAGATACGCAGTATTTT.

CDR3 in amino acids: CSATWTGQGEQYF. Here the CDR3 DNA reads TGCAGTGCTACCTGGACAGGGCAGGGCGAGCAGTACTTC. This chain uses TRBV20-1 with TRBJ2-7; 8 bases align to TRBD1. The CDR3 covers 13 residues. The V gene's germline CDR1 is DFQATT and CDR2 SNEGSKA (reference sequence). V lost 4 bases and J lost 6; bases outside the gene matches: 8.

CDR3 coding DNA: TGTGCCAGCAGTTTCGGGGGCACGTACTACGAGCAGTACTTC. As protein: CASSFGGTYYEQYF. The rearrangement links TRBV12-3 or TRBV12-4 to TRBJ2-7; D is tentatively TRBD1 or TRBD2 (6 bases each). Trimming cost V 3 bases and J 3 bases, with 12 bases left between them. The CDR3 is 14 residues long.

The gene calls are TRBV5-1 and TRBJ2-5; tentative D call: TRBD1 (6 bases). CDR3 length: 14 amino acids. Trimming removed 4 bases from V and 5 bases from J, with 15 bases in between. CDR1 and CDR2 (germline): SGHRS, YFSETQ. CDR3 loop: CASSTDSFTETQYF. CDR3 coding DNA: TGCGCCAGCAGCACGGACAGTTTCACGGAGACCCAGTACTTC.

The V call is TRBV12-3 or TRBV12-4, the J call TRBJ1-4; D gene uncertain. The V gene lost 3 bases and the J gene lost 2 bases, with 10 bases spanning the gap. CDR3 length: 15 residues. CDR3 amino acids: CASSFAAGTNEKLFF. The CDR3 nucleotides read TGTGCCAGCAGTTTTGCCGCTGGCACTAATGAAAAACTGTTTTTT.

This clonotype has only a few counts. The rearrangement links TRBV2 to TRBJ1-1; D uncertain. CDR3 length: 13 amino acids. The germline V gene encodes CDR1 SNHLY and CDR2 FYNNEI. With 4 bases removed from V and 1 base from J, the gap between germline ends came to 7 bases. CDR3 in amino acids: CASSADKNTEAFF. The CDR3 bases are TGTGCCAGCAGTGCGGATAAGAACACTGAAGCTTTCTTT.

The J gene is TRBJ2-5, the V gene TRBV4-3; a possible D gene is TRBD2 (5 bases). The J call is doubtful: the DNA matches TRBJ2-7 better. CDR1 is LGHNA and CDR2 is YSLEER in the germline V gene. This CDR3 comprises 15 residues. CDR3: CASSEGVSSSYEQYF. As DNA, the CDR3 is TGCGCCAGCAGCGAGGGAGTATCCAGCTCCTACGAGCAGTACTTC.

This rearrangement joins TRBV20-1 to TRBJ2-1; TRBD2 matches 7 bases. The end of the DNA is better explained by TRBJ2-7, so the J call may be wrong. CDR1 and CDR2 (germline): DFQATT, SNEGSKA (reference sequence). The CDR3 runs 14 residues. The CDR3 here is CSVLTGGAYNEQYF. Here the CDR3 DNA reads TGCAGTGTCCTCACGGGAGGTGCCTACAATGAGCAGTACTTC.